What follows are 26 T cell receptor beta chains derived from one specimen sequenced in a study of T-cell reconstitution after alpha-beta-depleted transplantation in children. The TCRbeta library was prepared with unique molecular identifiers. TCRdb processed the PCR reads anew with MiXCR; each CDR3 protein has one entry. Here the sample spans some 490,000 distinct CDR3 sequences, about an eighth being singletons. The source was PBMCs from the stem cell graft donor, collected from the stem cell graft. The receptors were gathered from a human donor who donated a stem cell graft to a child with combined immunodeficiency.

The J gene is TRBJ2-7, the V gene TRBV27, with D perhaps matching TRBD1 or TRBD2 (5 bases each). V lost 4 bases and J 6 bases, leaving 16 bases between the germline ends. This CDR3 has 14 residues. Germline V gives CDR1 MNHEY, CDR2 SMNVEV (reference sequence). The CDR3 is CASSSVQGRGEQYF. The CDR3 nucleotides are TGTGCCAGCAGTTCGGTGCAGGGACGAGGCGAGCAGTACTTC.

Here the CDR3 DNA reads TGTGCCTGGAGTGGGGCCGACAGCCCCGTCAATGGCTACACCTTC. Translating it yields CAWSGADSPVNGYTF. The chain employs TRBV30 and TRBJ1-2, with D perhaps matching TRBD1 (5 bases). With 1 base removed from V and 6 bases from J, the gap between germline ends came to 18 bases. The CDR3 is 15 amino acids. Germline CDR1 is GTSNPN and CDR2 is SVGIG (reference sequence).

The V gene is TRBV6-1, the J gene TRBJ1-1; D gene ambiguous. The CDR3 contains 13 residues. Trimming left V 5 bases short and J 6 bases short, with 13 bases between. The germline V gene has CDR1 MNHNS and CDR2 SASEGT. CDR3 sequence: CASSRAVGAEAFF. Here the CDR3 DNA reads TGTGCCAGCAGTCGTGCGGTGGGAGCTGAAGCTTTCTTT.

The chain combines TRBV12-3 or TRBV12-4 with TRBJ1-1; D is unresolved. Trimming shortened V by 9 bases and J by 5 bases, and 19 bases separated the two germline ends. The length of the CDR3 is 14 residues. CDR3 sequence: CASLDYFEGTEAFF. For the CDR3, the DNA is TGTGCCAGTCTCGACTACTTCGAGGGTACTGAAGCTTTCTTT.

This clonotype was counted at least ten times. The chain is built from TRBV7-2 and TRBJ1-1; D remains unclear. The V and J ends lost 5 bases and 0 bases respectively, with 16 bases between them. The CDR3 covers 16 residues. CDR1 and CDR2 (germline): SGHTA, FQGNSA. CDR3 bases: TGTGCCAGCAGCCCGGCCTACACCGACATGAACACTGAAGCTTTCTTT. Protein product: CASSPAYTDMNTEAFF.

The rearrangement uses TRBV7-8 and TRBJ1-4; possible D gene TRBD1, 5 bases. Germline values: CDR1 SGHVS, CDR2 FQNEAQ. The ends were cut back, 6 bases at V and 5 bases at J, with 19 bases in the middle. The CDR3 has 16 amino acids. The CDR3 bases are TGTGCCAGCAGAGGGGACGGGGGAGGGGAAAATGAAAAACTGTTTTTT. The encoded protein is CASRGDGGGENEKLFF.

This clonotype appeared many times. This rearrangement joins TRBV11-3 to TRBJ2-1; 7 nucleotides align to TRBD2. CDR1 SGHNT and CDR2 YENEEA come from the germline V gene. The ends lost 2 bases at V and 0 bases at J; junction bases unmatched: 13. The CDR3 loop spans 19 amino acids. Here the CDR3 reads CASSLPHFPSGSSYNEQFF. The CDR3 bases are TGTGCCAGCAGCTTACCCCATTTTCCTAGCGGAAGCTCCTACAATGAGCAGTTCTTC.

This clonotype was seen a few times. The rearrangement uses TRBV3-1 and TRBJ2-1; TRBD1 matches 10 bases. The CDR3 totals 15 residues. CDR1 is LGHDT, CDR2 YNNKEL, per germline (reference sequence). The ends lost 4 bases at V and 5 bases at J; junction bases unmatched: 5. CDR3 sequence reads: CASSPRDRGHNEQFF. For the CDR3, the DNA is TGTGCCAGCAGCCCCCGGGACAGGGGACACAATGAGCAGTTCTTC.

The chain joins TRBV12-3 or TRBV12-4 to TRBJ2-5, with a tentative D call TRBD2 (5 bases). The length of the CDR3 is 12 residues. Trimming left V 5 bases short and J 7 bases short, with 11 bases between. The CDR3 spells CASSPTLGTQYF. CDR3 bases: TGTGCCAGCAGTCCGACACTAGGGACCCAGTACTTC.

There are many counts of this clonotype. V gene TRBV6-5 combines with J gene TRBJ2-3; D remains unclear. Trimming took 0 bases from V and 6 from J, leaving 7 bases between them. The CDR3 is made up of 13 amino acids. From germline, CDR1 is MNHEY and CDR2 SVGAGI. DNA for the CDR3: TGTGCCAGCAGTTACTCGCTAGTCGATACGCAGTATTTT. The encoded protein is CASSYSLVDTQYF.

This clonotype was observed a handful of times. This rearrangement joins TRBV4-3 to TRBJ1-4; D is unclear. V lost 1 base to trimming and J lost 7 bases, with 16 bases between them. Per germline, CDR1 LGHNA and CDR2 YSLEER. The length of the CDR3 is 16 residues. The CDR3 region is CASSQVRVGLSEKLFF. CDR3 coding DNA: TGCGCCAGCAGCCAAGTTAGAGTTGGGCTCTCTGAAAAACTGTTTTTT.

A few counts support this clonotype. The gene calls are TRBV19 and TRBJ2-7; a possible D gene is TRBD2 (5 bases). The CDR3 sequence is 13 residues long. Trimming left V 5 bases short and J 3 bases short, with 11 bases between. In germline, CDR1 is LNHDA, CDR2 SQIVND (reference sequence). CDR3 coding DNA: TGTGCCAGTAGTTATAACCGGGACTACGAGCAGTACTTC. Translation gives CASSYNRDYEQYF.

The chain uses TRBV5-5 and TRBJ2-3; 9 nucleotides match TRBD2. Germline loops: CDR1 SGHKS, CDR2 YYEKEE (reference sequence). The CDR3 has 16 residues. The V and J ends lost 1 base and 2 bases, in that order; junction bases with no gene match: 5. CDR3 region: CASSLRLAGPTDTQYF. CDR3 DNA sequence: TGTGCCAGCAGCTTGCGGCTAGCGGGGCCCACAGATACGCAGTATTTT. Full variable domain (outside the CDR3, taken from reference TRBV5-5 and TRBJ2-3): DAGVTQSPTHLIKTRGQQVTLRCSPISGHKSVSWYQQVLGQGPQFIFQYYEKEERGRGNFPDRFSARQFPNYSSELNVNALLLGDSALYLCASSLRLAGPTDTQYFGPGTRLTVL.

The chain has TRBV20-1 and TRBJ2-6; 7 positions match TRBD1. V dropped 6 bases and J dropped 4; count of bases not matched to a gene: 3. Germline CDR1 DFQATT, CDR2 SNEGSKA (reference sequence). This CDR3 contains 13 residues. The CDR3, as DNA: TGCAGTGCGCAGGGGGTAGGGGCCAACGTCCTGACTTTC. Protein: CSAQGVGANVLTF.

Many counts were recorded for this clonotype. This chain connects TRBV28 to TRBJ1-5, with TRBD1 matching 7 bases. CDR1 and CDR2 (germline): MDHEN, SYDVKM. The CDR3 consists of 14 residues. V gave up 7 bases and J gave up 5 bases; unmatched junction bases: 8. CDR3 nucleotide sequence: TGTGCCAGCAACACCGGGACAGACTATCAGCCCCAGCATTTT. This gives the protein CASNTGTDYQPQHF.

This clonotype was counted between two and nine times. CDR3 DNA sequence: TGTGCCAGCAGTACAATCAATTGGGACAGGGGGCAGGAAAAACTGTTTTTT. Translated, it gives CASSTINWDRGQEKLFF. The genes are TRBV27 and TRBJ1-4; TRBD1 matches at 12 bases. Germline trimming cut 5 bases from V and 8 bases from J; bases unmatched to any gene: 12. The CDR3 has 17 amino acids. CDR1 and CDR2 from the germline V gene are MNHEY and SMNVEV (reference sequence).

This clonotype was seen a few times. The CDR3 loop reads CIMGGGVGGETQYF. DNA of the CDR3: TGCATCATGGGGGGTGGTGTCGGAGGAGAGACCCAGTACTTC. This chain links TRBV20-1 with TRBJ2-5; D might be TRBD2 (6 bases). Germline V gene sequence: CDR1 DFQATT, CDR2 SNEGSKA (reference sequence). This CDR3 contains 14 residues.

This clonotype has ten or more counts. CDR3 sequence reads: CSARWDRKGQPQHF. The CDR3 DNA follows: TGCAGTGCTAGGTGGGACAGGAAAGGTCAGCCCCAGCATTTT. The rearrangement joins TRBV20-1 to TRBJ1-5, with 8 bases that match TRBD1. Germline CDR1 is DFQATT and CDR2 is SNEGSKA (reference sequence). The ends lost 3 bases at V and 6 bases at J; junction bases unmatched: 7. The CDR3 spans 14 residues.

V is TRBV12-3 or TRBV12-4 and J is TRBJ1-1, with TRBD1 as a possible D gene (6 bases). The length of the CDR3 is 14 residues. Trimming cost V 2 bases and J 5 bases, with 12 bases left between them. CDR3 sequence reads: CASSLIYRDTEAFF. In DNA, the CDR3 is TGTGCCAGCAGTTTAATATACAGGGATACTGAAGCTTTCTTT.

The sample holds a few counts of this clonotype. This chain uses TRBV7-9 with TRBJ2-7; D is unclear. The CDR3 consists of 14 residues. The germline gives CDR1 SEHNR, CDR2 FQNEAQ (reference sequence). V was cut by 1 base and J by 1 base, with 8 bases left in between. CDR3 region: CASSLGSVSYEQYF. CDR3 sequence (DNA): TGTGCCAGCAGCTTAGGGTCCGTTTCCTACGAGCAGTACTTC.

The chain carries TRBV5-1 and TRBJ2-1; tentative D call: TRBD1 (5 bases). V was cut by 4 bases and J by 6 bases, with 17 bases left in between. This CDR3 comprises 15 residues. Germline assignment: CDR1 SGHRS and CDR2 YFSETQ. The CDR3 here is CASSRTGVSGNEQFF. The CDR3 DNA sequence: TGCGCCAGCAGCCGTACAGGTGTGTCGGGCAATGAGCAGTTCTTC.

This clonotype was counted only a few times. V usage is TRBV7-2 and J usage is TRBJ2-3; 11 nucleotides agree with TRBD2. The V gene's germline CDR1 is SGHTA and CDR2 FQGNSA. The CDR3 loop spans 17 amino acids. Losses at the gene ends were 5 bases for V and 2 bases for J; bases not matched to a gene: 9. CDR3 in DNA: TGTGCCAGCAGCATCCGACAACTAGCGGGGGTCACAGATACGCAGTATTTT. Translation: CASSIRQLAGVTDTQYF.

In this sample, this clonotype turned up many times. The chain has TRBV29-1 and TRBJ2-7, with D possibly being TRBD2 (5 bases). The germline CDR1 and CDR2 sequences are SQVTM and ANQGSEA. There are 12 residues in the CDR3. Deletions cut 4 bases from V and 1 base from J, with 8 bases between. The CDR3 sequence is CSVGSGSYEQYF. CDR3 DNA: TGCAGCGTTGGGTCGGGGTCCTACGAGCAGTACTTC.

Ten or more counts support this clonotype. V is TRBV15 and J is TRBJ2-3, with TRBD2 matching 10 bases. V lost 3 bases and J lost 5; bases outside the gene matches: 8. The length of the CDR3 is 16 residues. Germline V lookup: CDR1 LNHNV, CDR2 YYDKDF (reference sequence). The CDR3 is CATSRELAGGLDTQYF. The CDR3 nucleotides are TGTGCCACCAGCAGGGAATTAGCGGGGGGCCTAGATACGCAGTATTTT.

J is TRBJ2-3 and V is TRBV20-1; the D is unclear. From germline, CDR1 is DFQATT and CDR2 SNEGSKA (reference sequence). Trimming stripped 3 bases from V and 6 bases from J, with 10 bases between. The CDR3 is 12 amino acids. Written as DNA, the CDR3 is TGCAGTGCTAGCCGGGTCCTCGATACGCAGTATTTT. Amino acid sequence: CSASRVLDTQYF.

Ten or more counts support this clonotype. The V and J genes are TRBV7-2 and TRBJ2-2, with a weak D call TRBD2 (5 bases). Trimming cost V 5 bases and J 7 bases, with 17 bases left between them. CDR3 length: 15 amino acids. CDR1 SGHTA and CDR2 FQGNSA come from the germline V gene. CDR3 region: CASSAGPSQGGELFF. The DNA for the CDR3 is TGTGCCAGCAGCGCTGGCCCTAGCCAAGGCGGGGAGCTGTTTTTT.